This T cell receptor (beta chain) was sequenced during a study of blood T cell repertoires in COVID-19. About the research overall: T cells, B-cell-depleted T cells, or PBMCs provided the cDNA or gDNA that served as material.

Per the original methods: Using reference gene primer amplification, nucleated cell counts were estimated. The table came from immunoSEQ multiplex PCR; TCRdb's copy has only in-frame clones and leaves some out. D and trimming come from the DNA, and the V and J calls and clone size come from that table. The profile shows roughly 54,000 clones, 85% to 95% of them singletons. The source is a man aged 50 or older with acute or convalescent COVID-19. The sequencing input was peripheral blood.

The CDR3 DNA reads as TGTGCCTGGAGTGTAACCCGCAGTGGTTATAATTCACCCCTCCACTTT. Its protein product is CAWSVTRSGYNSPLHF. The gene calls are TRBV30 and TRBJ1-6, with D unresolved. V was shortened by 0 bases and J by 4 bases, with 13 bases between the two germline ends. Germline lookup yields CDR1 GTSNPN and CDR2 SVGIG (reference sequence). This CDR3 spans 16 amino acids.